This T cell receptor beta chain was captured by sequencing in a study of T cells in Graves' hyperthyroidism and ophthalmopathy. Diagnosing involved the use of clinical symptoms, serum thyroxine and TRAb, thyroid ultrasound and orbital computed tomography. The CDR3 loop spans 15 amino acids. The germline V gene has CDR1 SEHNR and CDR2 FQNEAQ (reference sequence). Trimming cost V 5 bases and J 0 bases, with 13 bases left between them. It was RNA transcripts that yielded the amplified TCR beta CDR3 regions. A first-round RT-PCR of the TCR CDR3 used the HTBI primer set. TCRdb redid the calling of the multiplex PCR reads with MiXCR, one entry per CDR3 protein. The sample records hundreds of thousands of distinct CDR3 sequences, under 20% being singletons. This clonotype was recorded many times.

This TCR was sampled from a woman aged 50 to 65 with Graves' hyperthyroidism that later progressed to Graves' ophthalmopathy. The sequenced sample was blood. The chain joins TRBV7-9 to TRBJ1-1; TRBD1 might be the D (6 bases). CDR3 DNA: TGTGCCAGCAGCGCCTCCAGGGGCATGAACACTGAAGCTTTCTTT. It is translated as CASSASRGMNTEAFF.